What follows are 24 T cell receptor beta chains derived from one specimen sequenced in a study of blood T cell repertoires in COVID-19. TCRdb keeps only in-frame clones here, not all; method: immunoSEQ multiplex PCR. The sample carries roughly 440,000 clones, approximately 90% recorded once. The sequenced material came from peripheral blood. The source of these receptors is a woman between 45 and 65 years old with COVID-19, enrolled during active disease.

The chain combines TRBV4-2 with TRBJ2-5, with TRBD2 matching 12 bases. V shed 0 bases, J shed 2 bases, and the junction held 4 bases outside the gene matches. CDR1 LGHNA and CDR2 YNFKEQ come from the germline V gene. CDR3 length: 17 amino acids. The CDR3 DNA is TGTGCCAGCAGCCAAGAACTAGCGGGGGGCGAGCAAGAGACCCAGTACTTC. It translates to CASSQELAGGEQETQYF.

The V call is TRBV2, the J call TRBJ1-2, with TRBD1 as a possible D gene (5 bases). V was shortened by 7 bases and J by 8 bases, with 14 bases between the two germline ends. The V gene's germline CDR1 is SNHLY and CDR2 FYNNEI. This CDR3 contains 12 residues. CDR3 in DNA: TGTGCCAGCATCTCGGGGGTTAGCGGCTACACCTTC. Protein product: CASISGVSGYTF.

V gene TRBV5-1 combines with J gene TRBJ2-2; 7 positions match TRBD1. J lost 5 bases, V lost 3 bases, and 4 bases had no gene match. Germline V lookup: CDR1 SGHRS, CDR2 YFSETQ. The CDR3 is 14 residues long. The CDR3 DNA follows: TGCGCCAGCAGCTCCCGACAGGGAACCGGGGAGCTGTTTTTT. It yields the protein CASSSRQGTGELFF.

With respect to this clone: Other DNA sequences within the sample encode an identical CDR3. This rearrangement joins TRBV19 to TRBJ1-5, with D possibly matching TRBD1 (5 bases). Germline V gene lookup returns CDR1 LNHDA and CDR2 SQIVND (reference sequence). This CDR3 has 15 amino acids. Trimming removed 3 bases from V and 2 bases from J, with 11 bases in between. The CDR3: CASSMGQGGNQPQHF. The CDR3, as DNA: TGTGCCAGTAGTATGGGGCAAGGGGGCAATCAGCCCCAGCATTTT.

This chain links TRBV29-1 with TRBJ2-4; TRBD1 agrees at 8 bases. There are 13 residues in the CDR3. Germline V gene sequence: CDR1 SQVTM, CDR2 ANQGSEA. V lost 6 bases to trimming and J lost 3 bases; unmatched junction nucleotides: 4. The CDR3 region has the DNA TGCAGCGTCATGACAGGGGACAAAAACATTCAGTACTTC. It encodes CSVMTGDKNIQYF.

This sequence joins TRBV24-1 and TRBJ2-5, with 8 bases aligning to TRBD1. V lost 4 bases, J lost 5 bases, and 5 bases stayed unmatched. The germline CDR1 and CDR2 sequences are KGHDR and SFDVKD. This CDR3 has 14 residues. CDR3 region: CATSDAGGEETQYF. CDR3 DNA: TGTGCCACCAGTGACGCAGGGGGCGAGGAGACCCAGTACTTC.

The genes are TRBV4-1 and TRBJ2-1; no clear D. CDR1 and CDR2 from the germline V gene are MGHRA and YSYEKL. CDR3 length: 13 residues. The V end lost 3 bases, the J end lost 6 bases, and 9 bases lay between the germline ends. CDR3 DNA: TGCGCCAGCAGCCAGCACCTAGGCAATGAGCAGTTCTTC. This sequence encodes CASSQHLGNEQFF.

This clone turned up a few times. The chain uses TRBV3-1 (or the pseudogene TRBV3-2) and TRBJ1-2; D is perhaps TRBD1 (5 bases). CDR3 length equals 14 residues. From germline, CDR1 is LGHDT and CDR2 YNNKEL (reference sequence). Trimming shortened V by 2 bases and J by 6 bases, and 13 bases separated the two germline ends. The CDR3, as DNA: TGTGCCAGCAGCCAAAGGCGACAGTCTAATGGCTACACCTTC. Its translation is CASSQRRQSNGYTF.

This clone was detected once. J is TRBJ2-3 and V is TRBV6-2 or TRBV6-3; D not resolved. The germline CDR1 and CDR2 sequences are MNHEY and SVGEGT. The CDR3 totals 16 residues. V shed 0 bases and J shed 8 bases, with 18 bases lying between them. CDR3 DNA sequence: TGTGCCAGCAGTTACTCGGGCTCGCAGCTCACGAGTACGCAGTATTTT. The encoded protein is CASSYSGSQLTSTQYF.

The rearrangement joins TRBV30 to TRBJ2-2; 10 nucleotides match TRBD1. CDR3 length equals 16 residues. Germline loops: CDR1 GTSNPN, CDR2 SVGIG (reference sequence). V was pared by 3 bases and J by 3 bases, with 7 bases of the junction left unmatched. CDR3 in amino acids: CAWSPTGQGYTGELFF. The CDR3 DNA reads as TGTGCCTGGAGCCCAACGGGACAGGGGTACACCGGGGAGCTGTTTTTT.

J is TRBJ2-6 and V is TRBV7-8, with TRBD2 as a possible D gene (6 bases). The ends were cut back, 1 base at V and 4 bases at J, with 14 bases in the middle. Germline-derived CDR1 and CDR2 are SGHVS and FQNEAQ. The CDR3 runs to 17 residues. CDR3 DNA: TGTGCCAGCAGCTTAGTTGCGGGGAGATTCGGGGCCAACGTCCTGACTTTC. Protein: CASSLVAGRFGANVLTF.

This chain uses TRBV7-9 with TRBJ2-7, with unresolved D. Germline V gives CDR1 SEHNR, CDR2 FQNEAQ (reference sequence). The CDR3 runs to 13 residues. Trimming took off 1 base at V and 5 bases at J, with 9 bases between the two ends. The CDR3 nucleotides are TGTGCCAGCAGCTTAGGTACAGCCGACGAGCAGTACTTC. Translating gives CASSLGTADEQYF.

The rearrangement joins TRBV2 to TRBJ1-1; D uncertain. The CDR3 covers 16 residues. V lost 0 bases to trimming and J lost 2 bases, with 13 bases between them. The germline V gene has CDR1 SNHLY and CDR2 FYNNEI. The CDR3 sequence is CASSEALGRPNTEAFF. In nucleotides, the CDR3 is TGTGCCAGCAGTGAAGCGCTGGGCAGGCCCAACACTGAAGCTTTCTTT.

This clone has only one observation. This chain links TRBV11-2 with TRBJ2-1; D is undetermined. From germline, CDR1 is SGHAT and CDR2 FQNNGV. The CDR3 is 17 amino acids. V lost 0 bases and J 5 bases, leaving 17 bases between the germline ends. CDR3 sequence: CASSLDLTNINNNEQFF. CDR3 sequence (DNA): TGTGCCAGCAGCTTAGACCTCACTAACATAAATAACAATGAGCAGTTCTTC.

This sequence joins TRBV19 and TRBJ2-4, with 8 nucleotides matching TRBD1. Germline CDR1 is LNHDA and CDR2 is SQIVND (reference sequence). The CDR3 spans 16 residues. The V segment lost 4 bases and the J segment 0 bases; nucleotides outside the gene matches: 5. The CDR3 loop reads CASSRQGLGAKNIQYF. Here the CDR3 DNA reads TGTGCCAGTAGTAGACAGGGGTTGGGAGCCAAAAACATTCAGTACTTC. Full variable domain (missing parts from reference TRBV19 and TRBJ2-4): DGGITQSPKYLFRKEGQNVTLSCEQNLNHDAMYWYRQDPGQGLRLIYYSQIVNDFQKGDIAEGYSVSREKKESFPLTVTSAQKNPTAFYLCASSRQGLGAKNIQYFGAGTRLSVL.

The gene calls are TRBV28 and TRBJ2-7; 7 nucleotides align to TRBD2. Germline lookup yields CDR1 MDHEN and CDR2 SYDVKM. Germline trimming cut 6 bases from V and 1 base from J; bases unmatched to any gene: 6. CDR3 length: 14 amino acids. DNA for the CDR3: TGTGCCAGCAGCCCGGGAGGAATTTCCTACGAGCAGTACTTC. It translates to CASSPGGISYEQYF.

CDR3 sequence reads: CATSDYDRARGLETQYF. The CDR3 DNA reads TGTGCCACCAGTGATTATGACAGAGCGAGGGGGTTGGAGACCCAGTACTTC. The genes are TRBV24-1 and TRBJ2-5; possible D gene TRBD1, 6 bases. Trimming shortened V by 2 bases and J by 5 bases, and 20 bases separated the two germline ends. CDR1 is KGHDR and CDR2 is SFDVKD in the germline V gene. The CDR3 length is 17 residues.

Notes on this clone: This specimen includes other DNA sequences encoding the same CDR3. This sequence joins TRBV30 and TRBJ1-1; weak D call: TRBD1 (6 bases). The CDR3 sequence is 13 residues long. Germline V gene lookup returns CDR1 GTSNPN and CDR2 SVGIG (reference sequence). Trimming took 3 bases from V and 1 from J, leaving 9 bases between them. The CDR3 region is CAWSVGGNTEAFF. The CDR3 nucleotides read TGTGCCTGGAGCGTAGGGGGGAACACTGAAGCTTTCTTT.

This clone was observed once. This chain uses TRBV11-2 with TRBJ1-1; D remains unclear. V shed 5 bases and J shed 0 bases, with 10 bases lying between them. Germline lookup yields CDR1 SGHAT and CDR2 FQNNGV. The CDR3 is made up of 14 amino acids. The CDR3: CASSTSTLNTEAFF. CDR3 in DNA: TGTGCCAGCAGCACGAGTACCCTGAACACTGAAGCTTTCTTT.

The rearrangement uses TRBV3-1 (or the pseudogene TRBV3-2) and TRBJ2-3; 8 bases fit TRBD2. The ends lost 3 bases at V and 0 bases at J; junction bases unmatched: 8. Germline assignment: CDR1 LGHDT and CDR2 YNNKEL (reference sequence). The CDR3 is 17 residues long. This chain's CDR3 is CASSHTSGGHSTDTQYF. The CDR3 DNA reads TGTGCCAGCAGCCATACAAGCGGGGGACATAGCACAGATACGCAGTATTTT.

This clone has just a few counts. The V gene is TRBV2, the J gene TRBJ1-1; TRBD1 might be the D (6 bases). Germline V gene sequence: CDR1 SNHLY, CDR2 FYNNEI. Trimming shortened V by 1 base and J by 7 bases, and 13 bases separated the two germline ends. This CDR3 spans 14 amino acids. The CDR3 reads CASSEGTAKYEAFF. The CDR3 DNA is TGTGCCAGCAGTGAAGGGACAGCGAAGTATGAAGCTTTCTTT.

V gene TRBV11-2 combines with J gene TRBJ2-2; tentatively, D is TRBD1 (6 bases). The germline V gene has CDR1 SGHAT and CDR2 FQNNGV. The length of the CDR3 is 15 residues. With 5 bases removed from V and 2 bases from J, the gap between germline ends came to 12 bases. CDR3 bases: TGTGCCAGCAGCGCACAGGGAGCTAACACCGGGGAGCTGTTTTTT. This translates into CASSAQGANTGELFF.

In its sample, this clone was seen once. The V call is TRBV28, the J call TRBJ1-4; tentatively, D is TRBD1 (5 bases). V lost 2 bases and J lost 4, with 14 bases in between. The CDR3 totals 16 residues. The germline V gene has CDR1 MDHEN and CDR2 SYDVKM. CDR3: CASSLTPGGDNEKLFF. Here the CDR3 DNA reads TGTGCCAGCAGTTTAACCCCCGGGGGGGATAATGAAAAACTGTTTTTT.

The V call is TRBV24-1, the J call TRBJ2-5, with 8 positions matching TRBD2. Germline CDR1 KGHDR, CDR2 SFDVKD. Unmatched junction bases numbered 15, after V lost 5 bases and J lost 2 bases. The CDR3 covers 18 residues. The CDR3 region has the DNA TGTGCCACCAGTGCCCTTCGGGGGGGCCGGGGGATTCAAGAGACCCAGTACTTC. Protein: CATSALRGGRGIQETQYF.